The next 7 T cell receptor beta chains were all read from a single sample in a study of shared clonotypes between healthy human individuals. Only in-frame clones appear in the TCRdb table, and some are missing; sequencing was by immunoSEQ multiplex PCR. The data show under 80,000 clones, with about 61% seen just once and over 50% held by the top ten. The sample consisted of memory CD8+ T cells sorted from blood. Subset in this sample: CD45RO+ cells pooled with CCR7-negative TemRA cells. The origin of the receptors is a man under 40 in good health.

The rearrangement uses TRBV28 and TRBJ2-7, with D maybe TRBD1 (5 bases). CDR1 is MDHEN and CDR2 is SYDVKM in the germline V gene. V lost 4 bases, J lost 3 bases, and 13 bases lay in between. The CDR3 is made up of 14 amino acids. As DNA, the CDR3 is TGTGCCAGCAGTTGGCGGCAGGGAAACTACGAGCAGTACTTC. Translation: CASSWRQGNYEQYF.

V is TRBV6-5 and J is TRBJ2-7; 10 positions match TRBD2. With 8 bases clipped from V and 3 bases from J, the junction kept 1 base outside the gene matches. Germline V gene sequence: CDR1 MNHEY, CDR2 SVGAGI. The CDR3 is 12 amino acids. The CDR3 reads CASASGSYEQYF. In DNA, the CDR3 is TGTGCCAGCGCTAGCGGGAGCTACGAGCAGTACTTC.

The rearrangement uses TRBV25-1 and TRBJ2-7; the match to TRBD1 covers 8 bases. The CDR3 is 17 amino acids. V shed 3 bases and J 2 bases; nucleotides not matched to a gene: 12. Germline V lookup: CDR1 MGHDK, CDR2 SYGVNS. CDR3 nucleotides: TGTGCCAGCAGTGACCTCCGTTTGAACAGGGGGACCTACGAGCAGTACTTC. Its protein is CASSDLRLNRGTYEQYF.

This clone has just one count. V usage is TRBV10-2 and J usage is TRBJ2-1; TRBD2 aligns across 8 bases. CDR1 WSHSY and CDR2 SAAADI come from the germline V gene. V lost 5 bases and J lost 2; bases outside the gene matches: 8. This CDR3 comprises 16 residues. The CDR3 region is CASSSTSGKAYNEQFF. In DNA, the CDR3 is TGCGCCAGCAGTTCCACTAGCGGTAAAGCCTACAATGAGCAGTTCTTC.

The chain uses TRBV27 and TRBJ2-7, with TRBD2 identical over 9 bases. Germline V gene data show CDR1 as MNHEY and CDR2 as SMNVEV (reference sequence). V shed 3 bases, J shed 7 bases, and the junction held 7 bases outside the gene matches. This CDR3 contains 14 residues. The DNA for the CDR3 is TGTGCCAGCAGTTTGGCCGGGACTAGCCAGGAGCAGTACTTC. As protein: CASSLAGTSQEQYF.

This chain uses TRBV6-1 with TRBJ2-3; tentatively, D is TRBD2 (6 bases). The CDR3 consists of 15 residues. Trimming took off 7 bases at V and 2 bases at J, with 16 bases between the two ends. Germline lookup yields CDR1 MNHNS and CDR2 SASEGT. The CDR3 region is CASTISGTATDTQYF. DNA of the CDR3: TGTGCCAGCACTATTAGCGGAACCGCCACAGATACGCAGTATTTT.

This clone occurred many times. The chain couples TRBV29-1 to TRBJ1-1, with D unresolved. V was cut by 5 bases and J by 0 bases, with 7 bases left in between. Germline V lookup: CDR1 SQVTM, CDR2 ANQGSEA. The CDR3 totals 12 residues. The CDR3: CSVTVMNTEAFF. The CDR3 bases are TGCAGCGTTACAGTCATGAACACTGAAGCTTTCTTT.